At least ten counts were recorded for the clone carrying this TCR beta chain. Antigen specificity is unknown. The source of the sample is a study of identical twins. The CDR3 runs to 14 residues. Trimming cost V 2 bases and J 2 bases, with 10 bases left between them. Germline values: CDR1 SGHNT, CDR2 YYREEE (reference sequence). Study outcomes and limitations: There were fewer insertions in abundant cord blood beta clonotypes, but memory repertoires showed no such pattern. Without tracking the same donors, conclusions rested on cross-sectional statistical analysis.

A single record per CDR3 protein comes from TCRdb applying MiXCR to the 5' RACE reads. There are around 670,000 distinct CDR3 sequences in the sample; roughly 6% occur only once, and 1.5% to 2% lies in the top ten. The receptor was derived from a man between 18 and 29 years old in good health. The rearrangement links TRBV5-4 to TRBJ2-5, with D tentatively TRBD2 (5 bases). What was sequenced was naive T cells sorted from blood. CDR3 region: CASSLAAEQETQYF. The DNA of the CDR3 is TGTGCCAGCAGCTTAGCGGCAGAACAAGAGACCCAGTACTTC. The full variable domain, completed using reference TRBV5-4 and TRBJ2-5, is ETGVTQSPTHLIKTRGQQVTLRCSSQSGHNTVSWYQQALGQGPQFIFQYYREEENGRGNFPPRFSGLQFPNYSSELNVNALELDDSALYLCASSLAAEQETQYFGPGTRLLVL.